This T cell receptor beta chain derives from a study of molecular identifiers for immune sequencing clone quantification. TCRdb reanalysed the PCR reads using MiXCR and keeps one entry per CDR3 protein. The table records over 60,000 distinct CDR3 sequences, 19% of them present only once. Concerning this clonotype itself: What it recognizes is unknown.

General observations from the study: Clones above 20 RNA copies held over 98% of effector molecules, under 1% in naive cells.

The V end lost 4 bases, the J end lost 9 bases, and 16 bases lay between the germline ends. The CDR3 is made up of 12 amino acids. The germline CDR1 and CDR2 sequences are SQVTM and ANQGSEA. This chain uses TRBV29-1 with TRBJ2-7, with D possibly TRBD1 on 6 matching bases. This receptor was obtained from a human donor in good health. Some libraries in this study had Jurkat cell RNA spiked in. Sample: naive CD8+ T cells from blood, with Jurkat cell RNA spiked in. Indicated subset: FACS-sorted CD8+CD4-CCR7+CD45RA+ naive T cells. CDR3 nucleotide sequence: TGCAGCGTTGGGAGGCAGGGGACCGGGCAGTACTTC. Translating gives CSVGRQGTGQYF.